One T cell receptor beta chain is described in this entry. The ends were cut back, 3 bases at V and 0 bases at J, with 7 bases in the middle. Germline values: CDR1 WNHNN, CDR2 SYGVQD (reference sequence). There are 14 residues in the CDR3. Some clones are missing from TCRdb's copy, which holds only in-frame ones; the method was immunoSEQ multiplex PCR. The sample holds approximately 220,000 clones; over 75% are singletons and the top ten take 7.5% to 9%. The data stem from a study of blood T cell repertoires in COVID-19. Study background: Both acute and convalescent COVID-19 samples were obtained from the United States, Italy and Spain. PBMCs, B-cell-depleted T cells, or T cells were the source of the cDNA or gDNA that made up the material.

The sequence was obtained from a woman aged 80 or over with acute or convalescent COVID-19. Sample: peripheral blood. This chain uses TRBV10-1 with TRBJ2-3; D is unresolved. This chain's CDR3 is CASSDAKSTDTQYF. The CDR3 DNA is TGCGCCAGCAGTGATGCGAAAAGCACAGATACGCAGTATTTT.